This TCR beta chain emerged from a study of control samples from healthy donors and cancer patients. The CDR3 loop spans 14 amino acids. CDR1 SEHNR and CDR2 FQNEAQ come from the germline V gene (reference sequence). The trim removed 2 bases at V and 9 bases at J, leaving 8 bases unmatched. The table came from immunoSEQ multiplex PCR; TCRdb's copy has only in-frame clones and leaves some out. The sample lists 90,000 to 100,000 clones; approximately 88% were seen once. The rearrangement uses TRBV7-9 and TRBJ2-7; TRBD1 agrees at 9 bases. The receptor comes from a man between 65 and 85 years old with lung cancer. Sequenced: PBMCs. CDR3 sequence: CASSLPGTGRGQYF. The CDR3 coding sequence is TGTGCCAGCAGCTTACCAGGGACAGGGAGAGGGCAGTACTTC.